This TCR beta chain was recovered during a study of identical twins' blood T cells. Points from the study as a whole: Shared environment remains a possible cause of twin similarity.

As to this clonotype: Its specificity is unknown.

Each CDR3 protein gets one entry after TCRdb re-called the 5' RACE reads with MiXCR. Among 350,000 to 400,000 distinct CDR3 sequences listed, roughly 30% were seen once. The CDR3 totals 16 residues. Germline loops: CDR1 DFQATT, CDR2 SNEGSKA (reference sequence). Trimming took 0 bases from V and 8 from J, leaving 22 bases between them. The clonotype originates from a woman aged 18-49 years in good health. This chain connects TRBV20-1 to TRBJ1-2, with D maybe TRBD1 (6 bases). Material: PBMCs. The CDR3: CSARDGYGTTLRGYTF. The CDR3 DNA reads TGCAGTGCTAGAGATGGGTACGGGACAACCTTACGGGGCTACACCTTC.